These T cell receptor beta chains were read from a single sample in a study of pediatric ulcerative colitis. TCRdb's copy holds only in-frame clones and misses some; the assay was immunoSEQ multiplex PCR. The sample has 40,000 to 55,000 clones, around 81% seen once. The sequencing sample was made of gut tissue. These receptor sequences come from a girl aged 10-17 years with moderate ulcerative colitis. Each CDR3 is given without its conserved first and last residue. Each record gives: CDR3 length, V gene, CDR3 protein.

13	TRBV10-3	AIRKTSGLNYEQY
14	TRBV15	ATSGRGDTYNSPLH
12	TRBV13	ASSFRQGSYEQY
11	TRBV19	ASSDRFNYGYT
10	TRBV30	ACRLYTGELF
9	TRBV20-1	SALGAAEAF
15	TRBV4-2	ASSQDQSGGSQETQY
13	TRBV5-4	ASSLLAGDTDTQY
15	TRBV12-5	ASGQGQGMVGNQPQH
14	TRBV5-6	ASSYLWGSTYNEQF
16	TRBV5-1	ASSLAVIGGSGANVLT
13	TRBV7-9	ASSLFESSYNEQF
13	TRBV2	ASIKGQGSYNEQF
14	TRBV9	ASSPIAQSLGTEAF
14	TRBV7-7	ASSPWGLAGSNEQF
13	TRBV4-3	ASSQDRGGYYEQY
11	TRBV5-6	ASSMGQNTEAF
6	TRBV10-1	ASSESD
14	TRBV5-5	ASSLWAAATNEKLF
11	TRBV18	ASSGGTYNEQF
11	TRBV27	ASSSTGLYGYT
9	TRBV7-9	ASSLFNEQY
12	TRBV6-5	ASSYSTGRGPQH
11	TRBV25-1	ASSRGPLKGYT
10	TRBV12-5	ASGPDTDTQY
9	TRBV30	AWSATYGYT
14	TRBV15	ATSGGVRQATDTQY
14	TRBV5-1	ASSLRDRANNYGYT
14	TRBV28	ASIRAGGSSNQPQH
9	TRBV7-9	ASSSHNEQF
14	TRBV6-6	ASSLQGPGTVYGYT
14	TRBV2	ASSFPGQGRDTEAF
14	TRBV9	ASSVGGALATGELF
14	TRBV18	ASSPNTGFSGNTIY
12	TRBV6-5	ASSGLGDTGELF
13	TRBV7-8	ASSLQEPRHTEAF
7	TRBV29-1	SVDGGYT
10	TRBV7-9	ASSLSNYGYT
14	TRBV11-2	ASSLGLGLELHEQF
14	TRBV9	ASSVASGGGWNEQF
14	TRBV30	AWSPDGWGFNYGYT
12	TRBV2	ASSVERGRDEQY
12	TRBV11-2	ASSLAGDYNEQF
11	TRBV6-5	ASNRGRSGGYT
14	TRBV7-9	ASSPSGGTLNQPQH
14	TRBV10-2	ASKTGQGIGNSPLH
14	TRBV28	ASSSPWGGFGYGYT
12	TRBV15	ATSRAATTYEQY
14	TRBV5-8	ASSLEITGGGKTQY
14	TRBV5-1	ASSLAVDRVANEQF
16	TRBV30	AWSASSKGVPWGEKLF
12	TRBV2	ASDPLSSYNEQF
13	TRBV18	ASSPTGHLNQPQH
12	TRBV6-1	ASSGQRSTNEQF